This T cell receptor beta chain was observed in a study of cytomegalovirus exposure and HLA in healthy donors. 13 Jbeta primers and 60 Vbeta primers were used for the PCR. Using immunoSEQ multiplex PCR, the repertoire was profiled, and TCRdb retains in-frame clones only, with some absent. The table has roughly 120,000 clones, 76% seen once. Study outcomes and limitations: Across donors, most TCRs were seen rarely, yet some public ones were widespread.

A note on this clone: Its target is unknown.

Sequences were obtained from PBMCs. This sequence was found in a woman aged 50 to 65 in good health and CMV-seropositive.

DNA for the CDR3: TGTGCCAGCAGCTTGGCCGGGCAGGGAATAAGATGGGAGCTGTTTTTT. As protein: CASSLAGQGIRWELFF. This chain joins TRBV11-2 and TRBJ2-2; D may be TRBD1 (5 bases). From germline, CDR1 is SGHAT and CDR2 FQNNGV. V shed 3 bases and J shed 9 bases, with 20 bases lying between them. This CDR3 region has 16 residues.